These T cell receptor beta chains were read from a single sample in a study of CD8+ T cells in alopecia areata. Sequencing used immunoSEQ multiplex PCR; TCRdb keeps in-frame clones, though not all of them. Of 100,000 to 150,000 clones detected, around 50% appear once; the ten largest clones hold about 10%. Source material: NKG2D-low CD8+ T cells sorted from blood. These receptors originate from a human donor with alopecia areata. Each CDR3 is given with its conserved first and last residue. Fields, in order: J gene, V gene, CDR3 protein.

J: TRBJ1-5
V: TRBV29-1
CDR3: CSVAWDSNQPQHF

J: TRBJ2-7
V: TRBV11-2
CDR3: CASSPNRIYEQYF

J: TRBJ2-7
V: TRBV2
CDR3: CASKEGAPYEQYF

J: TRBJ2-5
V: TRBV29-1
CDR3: CSVERETQYF

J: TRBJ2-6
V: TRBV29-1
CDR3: CSVVDSISGANVLTF

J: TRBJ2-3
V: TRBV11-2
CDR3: CASSLGGLAGPSDTQYF

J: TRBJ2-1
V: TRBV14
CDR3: CASSQGTDYNEQFF

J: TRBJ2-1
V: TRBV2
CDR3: CASSPRLGPEQFF

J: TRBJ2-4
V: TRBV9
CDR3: CASQGAKNIQYF

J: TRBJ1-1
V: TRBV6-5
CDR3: CASSYSKVQNTEAFF

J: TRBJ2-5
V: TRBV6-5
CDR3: CASKTGFQETQYF

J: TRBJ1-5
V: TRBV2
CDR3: CASMWTPNQPQHF

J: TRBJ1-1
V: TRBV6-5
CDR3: CASSPGTVNTEAFF

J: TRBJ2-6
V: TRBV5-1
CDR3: CASSPGDSSGANVLTF

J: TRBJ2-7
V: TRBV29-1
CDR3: CSVEKGLAAYEQYF

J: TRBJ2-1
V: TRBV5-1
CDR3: CASSSEGKPNEQFF

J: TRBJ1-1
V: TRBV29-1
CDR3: CSVEAGEGEAFF

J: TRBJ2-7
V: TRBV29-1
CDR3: CSVAKGNSYEQYF

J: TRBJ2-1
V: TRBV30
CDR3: CAWSLASLSEQFF

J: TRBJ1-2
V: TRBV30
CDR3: CAWTPGHINYGYTF

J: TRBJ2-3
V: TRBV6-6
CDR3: CASSYSEPTDTQYF

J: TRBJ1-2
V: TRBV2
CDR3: CASGGRGYTF

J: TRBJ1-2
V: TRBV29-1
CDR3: CSVGPTGQGALYGYTF

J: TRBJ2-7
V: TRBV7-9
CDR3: CASSSLSTDHPYEQYF

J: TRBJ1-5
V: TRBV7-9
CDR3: CASSQSSDSDQPQHF

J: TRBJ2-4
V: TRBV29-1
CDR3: CSVGLPTGESRIQYF

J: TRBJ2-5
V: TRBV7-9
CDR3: CASSSTEQETQYF

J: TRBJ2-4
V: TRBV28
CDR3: CASRRLSEKGNIQYF

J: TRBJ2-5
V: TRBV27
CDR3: CASSLRAQETQYF

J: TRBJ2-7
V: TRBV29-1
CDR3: CSVEASGTYEQYF

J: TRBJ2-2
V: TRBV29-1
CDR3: CSVYGTGVTGELFF

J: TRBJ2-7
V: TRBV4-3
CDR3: CASSPGQASYEQYF

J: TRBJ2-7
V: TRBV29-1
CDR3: CSVEDRTYEQYF

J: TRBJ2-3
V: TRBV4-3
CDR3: CASSQDEGTPADTQYF

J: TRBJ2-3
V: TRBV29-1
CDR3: CSARRDTQYF

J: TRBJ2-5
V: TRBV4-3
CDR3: CASSQDRAGQETQYF

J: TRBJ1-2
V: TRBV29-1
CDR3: CSVVEGDGGYTF

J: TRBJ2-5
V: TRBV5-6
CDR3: CASSSSDSETQYF

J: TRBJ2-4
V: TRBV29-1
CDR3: CSVEIQGTNIQYF

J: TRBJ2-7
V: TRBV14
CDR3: CASSQLSDRDYEQYF

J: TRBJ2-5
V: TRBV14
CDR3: CASSQGIGDLYQETQYF

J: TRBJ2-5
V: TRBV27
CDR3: CASSLGSGETQYF

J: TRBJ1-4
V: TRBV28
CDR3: CASGLHTSTHLQGRREKLFF

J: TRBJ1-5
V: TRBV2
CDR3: CASSDSHQPQHF

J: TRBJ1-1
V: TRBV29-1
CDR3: CSVESGQYNTEAFF

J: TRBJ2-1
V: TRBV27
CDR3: CASTKGVSSYNEQFF

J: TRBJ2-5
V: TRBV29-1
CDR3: CSTVGELQETQYF

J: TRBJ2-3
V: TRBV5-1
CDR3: CASRGLAGSDTQYF

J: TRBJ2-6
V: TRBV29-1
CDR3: CSVETGTGANVLTF

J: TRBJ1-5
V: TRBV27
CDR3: CASRRGFGNQPQHF

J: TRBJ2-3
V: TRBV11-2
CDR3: CASSPGPTQYF

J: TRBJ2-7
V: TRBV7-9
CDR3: CASSSYGVSGEQYF

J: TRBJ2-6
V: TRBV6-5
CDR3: CASSYTGGANVLTF